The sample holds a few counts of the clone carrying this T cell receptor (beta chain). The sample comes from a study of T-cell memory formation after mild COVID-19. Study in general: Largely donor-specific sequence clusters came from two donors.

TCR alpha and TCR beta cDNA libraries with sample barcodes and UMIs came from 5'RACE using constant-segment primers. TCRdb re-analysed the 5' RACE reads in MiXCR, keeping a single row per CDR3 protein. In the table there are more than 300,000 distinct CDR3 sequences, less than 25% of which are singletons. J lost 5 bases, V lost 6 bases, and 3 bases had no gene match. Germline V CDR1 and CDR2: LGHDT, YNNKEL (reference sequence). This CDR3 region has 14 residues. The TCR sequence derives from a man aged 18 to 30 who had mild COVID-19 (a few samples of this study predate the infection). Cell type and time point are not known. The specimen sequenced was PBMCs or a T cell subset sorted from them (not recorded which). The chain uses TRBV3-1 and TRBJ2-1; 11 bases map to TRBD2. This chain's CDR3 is CASRGTSGDNEQFF. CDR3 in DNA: TGTGCCAGCAGAGGGACTAGCGGAGACAATGAGCAGTTCTTC.